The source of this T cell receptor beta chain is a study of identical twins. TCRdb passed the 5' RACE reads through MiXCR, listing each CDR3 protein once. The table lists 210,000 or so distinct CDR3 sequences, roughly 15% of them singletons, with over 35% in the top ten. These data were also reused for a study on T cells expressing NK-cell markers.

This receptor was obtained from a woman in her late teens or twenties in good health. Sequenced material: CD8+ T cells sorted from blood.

CDR3 sequence reads: CASSLGGLRGYNEQFF. The CDR3 DNA follows: TGTGCCAGCAGCTTAGGAGGCCTCCGGGGCTACAATGAGCAGTTCTTC. The chain links TRBV11-2 to TRBJ2-1; possibly TRBD2 for D (5 bases). The germline V gene encodes CDR1 SGHAT and CDR2 FQNNGV. The CDR3 length is 16 residues. Trimming took 1 base from V and 3 from J, leaving 13 bases between them. The full variable domain, completed using reference TRBV11-2 and TRBJ2-1, is EAGVAQSPRYKIIEKRQSVAFWCNPISGHATLYWYQQILGQGPKLLIQFQNNGVVDDSQLPKDRFSAERLKGVDSTLKIQPAKLEDSAVYLCASSLGGLRGYNEQFFGPGTRLTVL.